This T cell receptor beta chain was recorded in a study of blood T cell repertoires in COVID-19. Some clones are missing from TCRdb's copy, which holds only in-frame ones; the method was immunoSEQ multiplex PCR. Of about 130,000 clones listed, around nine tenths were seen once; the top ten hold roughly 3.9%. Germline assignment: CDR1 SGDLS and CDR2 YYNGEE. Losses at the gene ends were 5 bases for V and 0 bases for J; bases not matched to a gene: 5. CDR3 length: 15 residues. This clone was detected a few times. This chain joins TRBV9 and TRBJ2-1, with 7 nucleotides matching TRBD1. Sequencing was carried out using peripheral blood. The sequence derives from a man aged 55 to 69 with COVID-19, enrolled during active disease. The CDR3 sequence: CASRSTGHSYNEQFF. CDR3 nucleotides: TGTGCCAGCAGGTCGACAGGGCACTCCTACAATGAGCAGTTCTTC.